This entry lists 11 T cell receptor beta chains sequenced from one sample in a study of CD8+CD57+ T cells in acquired aplastic anemia (dated by TCRdb to the late 2010s). The listed sequencing device is Illumina HiSeq 2000. TCR beta VDJ combination and CDR3 sequence profiling used genomic DNA as the template. TCRdb took the public reads, trimmed them with fastp at Q25, ran MiXCR for clone calling and kept in-frame beta chains. Every entry covers one CDR3 protein and lists the most common genes and DNA from its rows. In this sample the table shows 35,000 to 45,000 distinct CDR3 sequences, 65% to 70% of which occur a single time. The ten largest clones add up to 23% of the sample. The sequencing input was sorted CD4+, CD8+, or CD8+CD57+ T cells (not recorded which) from PBMCs. Receptors originate from a human donor in good health, serving as a control.

This clonotype was observed a few times. The chain couples TRBV10-3 to TRBJ1-1; TRBD1 agrees at 7 bases. Losses at the gene ends were 10 bases for V and 1 base for J; bases not matched to a gene: 3. This CDR3 has 12 residues. The germline V gene has CDR1 ENHRY and CDR2 SYGVKD. CDR3 DNA: TGTGCCAGCAGGGGGGGGAACACTGAAGCTTTCTTT. This encodes CASRGGNTEAFF.

This clonotype was observed a few times. A much more abundant neighbour one base away suggests this may be a read error. The chain links TRBV27 to TRBJ1-2; 9 nucleotides line up with TRBD1. V was clipped by 5 bases and J by 5 bases; unmatched bases: 3. This CDR3 comprises 13 residues. Germline-derived CDR1 and CDR2 are MNHEY and SMNVEV (reference sequence). In DNA, the CDR3 is TGTGCCAGCAGTCCCGGGACAGGGTATGGCTACACCTTC. It is translated as CASSPGTGYGYTF.

The chain combines TRBV25-1 with TRBJ2-1; D might be TRBD1 (6 bases). Looked up from germline, CDR1 is MGHDK and CDR2 is SYGVNS. The CDR3 runs 13 residues. V lost 7 bases to trimming and J lost 10 bases, with 17 bases between them. For the CDR3, the DNA is TGTGCCAGCAAATTGACACAGGGCGGCGAGCAGTTCTTC. It codes for CASKLTQGGEQFF.

The chain has TRBV7-2 and TRBJ2-7; 7 nucleotides agree with TRBD1. Germline-derived CDR1 and CDR2 are SGHTA and FQGNSA. With 7 bases clipped from V and 4 bases from J, the junction kept 7 bases outside the gene matches. The CDR3 totals 13 residues. The CDR3 nucleotides read TGTGCCAGCACCCCGGGACAGAGATACGAGCAGTACTTC. Translated: CASTPGQRYEQYF.

This clonotype has only one observation. The J gene is TRBJ2-5, the V gene TRBV2; a possible D gene is TRBD2 (5 bases). V was shortened by 7 bases and J by 5 bases, with 17 bases between the two germline ends. This CDR3 comprises 14 residues. The V gene's germline CDR1 is SNHLY and CDR2 FYNNEI. CDR3 protein: CASKLGDRQETQYF. The CDR3 nucleotides read TGTGCCAGCAAATTGGGAGATAGGCAGGAGACCCAGTACTTC.

In its sample, this clonotype ranks as medium-sized. The chain joins TRBV7-6 to TRBJ2-7, with D unclear. The CDR3 runs 13 residues. V was cut by 6 bases and J by 1 base, with 10 bases left in between. The V gene's germline CDR1 is SGHVS and CDR2 FNYEAQ. The CDR3 reads CASSTDISYEQYF. Here the CDR3 DNA reads TGTGCCAGCAGTACAGACATTTCCTACGAGCAGTACTTC.

This clonotype was picked up a small number of times. The rearrangement joins TRBV25-1 to TRBJ2-5, with TRBD2 as a possible D gene (5 bases). The CDR3 loop spans 14 amino acids. V lost 5 bases and J 5 bases, leaving 15 bases between the germline ends. Germline-derived CDR1 and CDR2 are MGHDK and SYGVNS. CDR3 sequence reads: CASSPNEGVETQYF. The CDR3, as DNA: TGTGCCAGCAGTCCTAATGAGGGCGTGGAGACCCAGTACTTC.

This chain links TRBV29-1 with TRBJ1-1, with TRBD1 as a possible D gene (5 bases). CDR3 size: 12 residues. V dropped 2 bases and J dropped 1 base, with 5 bases sitting between them. CDR1 is SQVTM and CDR2 is ANQGSEA in the germline V gene. This CDR3 is CSVETGNTEAFF. The CDR3 DNA follows: TGCAGCGTTGAAACAGGGAACACTGAAGCTTTCTTT.

The rearrangement links TRBV15 to TRBJ1-6; no firm D call. V was trimmed by 0 bases and J by 14 bases, leaving 11 bases between them. This CDR3 is built from 13 residues. Per germline, CDR1 LNHNV and CDR2 YYDKDF (reference sequence). CDR3 DNA sequence: TGTGCCACCAGCAGAGATAGGGAGGGCACCCTCCACTTT. It codes for CATSRDREGTLHF.

This clonotype was seen many times. The chain employs TRBV6-2 or TRBV6-3 and TRBJ2-3; perhaps TRBD1 as D (6 bases). Germline lookup yields CDR1 MNHEY and CDR2 SVGEGT. The CDR3 totals 14 residues. Trimming removed 6 bases at V and 0 bases at J, with 10 bases between. The CDR3 region has the DNA TGTGCCAGCAGCCCCGACAGGAGCACAGATACGCAGTATTTT. Its translation is CASSPDRSTDTQYF.

This clonotype was seen only a few times. The rearrangement joins TRBV29-1 to TRBJ2-7, with a weak D call TRBD1 (6 bases). The CDR3 is made up of 14 amino acids. CDR1 SQVTM and CDR2 ANQGSEA come from the germline V gene. V lost 0 bases and J 3 bases, leaving 12 bases between the germline ends. The CDR3 here is CSVEDLTRGYEQYF. CDR3 bases: TGCAGCGTTGAAGATCTTACCAGGGGCTACGAGCAGTACTTC.